This TCR beta chain was captured by sequencing in a study of response to subunit inactivated influenza vaccine. Concerning this clonotype itself: The antigen remains unidentified.

One entry per CDR3 protein results from TCRdb running MiXCR on the RT-PCR reads. The table has a few hundred thousand distinct CDR3 sequences, approximately 20% seen once. The V and J ends lost 3 bases and 4 bases respectively, with 15 bases between them. There are 15 residues in the CDR3. Germline V gene data show CDR1 as SGHVS and CDR2 as FNYEAQ. Overall study results and limits: It was suggested by the authors that few new T cells are recruited by each seasonal influenza vaccination.

This material consisted of PBMCs from blood, taken roughly 20 months after vaccination. The sequence derives from a man aged 50-75 years who received an inactivated influenza vaccine. This chain connects TRBV7-6 to TRBJ1-1; possible D gene TRBD1, 6 bases. For the CDR3, the DNA is TGTGCCAGCAGCTTCAGGGGAGCGGGGAGCACTGAAGCTTTCTTT. It yields the protein CASSFRGAGSTEAFF. The whole variable domain, filled in from reference TRBV7-6 and TRBJ1-1, reads GAGVSQSPRYKVTKRGQDVALRCDPISGHVSLYWYRQALGQGPEFLTYFNYEAQQDKSGLPNDRFSAERPEGSISTLTIQRTEQRDSAMYRCASSFRGAGSTEAFFGQGTRLTVV.